A single sample gave rise to the 3 T cell receptor beta chains below, sequenced in a study of T-cell memory formation after mild COVID-19. Using its own MiXCR run on the 5' RACE reads, TCRdb lists one record per CDR3 protein. The profile covers a few hundred thousand distinct CDR3 sequences, with around 15% appearing a single time and more than 20% taken by the ten largest. Material for sequencing was PBMCs or a T cell subset sorted from them (not recorded which). Receptors were obtained from a young man who had mild COVID-19 (a few samples of this study predate the infection). Cell type and time point are not known.

The chain joins TRBV7-2 to TRBJ2-3; D unclear. This CDR3 has 14 amino acids. Germline lookup yields CDR1 SGHTA and CDR2 FQGNSA. Trimming removed 5 bases at V and 1 base at J, with 10 bases between. CDR3 in amino acids: CASSRTYGTDTQYF. CDR3 in DNA: TGTGCCAGCAGCCGGACGTATGGCACAGATACGCAGTATTTT.

V is TRBV3-1 and J is TRBJ1-2; D gene unclear. The CDR3 has 12 amino acids. Trimming left V 2 bases short and J 8 bases short, with 9 bases between. Germline loops: CDR1 LGHDT, CDR2 YNNKEL (reference sequence). CDR3 region: CASSQMGYGYTF. Written as DNA, the CDR3 is TGTGCCAGCAGCCAAATGGGTTACGGCTACACCTTC.

V and J are TRBV2 and TRBJ2-5; D perhaps matches TRBD1 (7 bases). This CDR3 is built from 13 residues. CDR1 and CDR2 (germline): SNHLY, FYNNEI. With 7 bases removed from V and 4 bases from J, the gap between germline ends came to 13 bases. The CDR3 bases are TGTGCCAGCACGCAGGGGGGTGGAGAGACCCAGTACTTC. This sequence encodes CASTQGGGETQYF.